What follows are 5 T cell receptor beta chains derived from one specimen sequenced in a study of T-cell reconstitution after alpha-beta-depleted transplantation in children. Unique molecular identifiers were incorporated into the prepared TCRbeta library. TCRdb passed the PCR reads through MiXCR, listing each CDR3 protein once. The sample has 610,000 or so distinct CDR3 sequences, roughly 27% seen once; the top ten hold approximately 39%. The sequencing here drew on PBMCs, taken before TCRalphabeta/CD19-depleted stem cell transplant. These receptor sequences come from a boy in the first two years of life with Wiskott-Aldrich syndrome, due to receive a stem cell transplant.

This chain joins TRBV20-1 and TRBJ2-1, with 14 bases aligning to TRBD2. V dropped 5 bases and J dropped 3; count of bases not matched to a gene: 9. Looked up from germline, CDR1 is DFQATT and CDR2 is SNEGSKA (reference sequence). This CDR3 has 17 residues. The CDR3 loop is CSALTSGRVGFYNEQFF. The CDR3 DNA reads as TGCAGTGCTCTGACTAGCGGGAGGGTAGGCTTCTACAATGAGCAGTTCTTC.

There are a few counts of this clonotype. CDR3 DNA sequence: TGCAGTGCTAGTCCTATAGCCAAAAACATTCAGTACTTC. Translation gives CSASPIAKNIQYF. The V and J genes are TRBV20-1 and TRBJ2-4; D gene ambiguous. Trimming took 3 bases from V and 0 from J, leaving 6 bases between them. The CDR3 consists of 13 residues. Germline V gives CDR1 DFQATT, CDR2 SNEGSKA (reference sequence).

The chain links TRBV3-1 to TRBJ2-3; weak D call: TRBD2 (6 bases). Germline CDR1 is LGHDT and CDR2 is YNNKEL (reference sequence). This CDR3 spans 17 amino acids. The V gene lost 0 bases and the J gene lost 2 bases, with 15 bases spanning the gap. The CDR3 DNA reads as TGTGCCAGCAGCCAAGATAGGGGAGGACGATCCACAGATACGCAGTATTTT. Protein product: CASSQDRGGRSTDTQYF.

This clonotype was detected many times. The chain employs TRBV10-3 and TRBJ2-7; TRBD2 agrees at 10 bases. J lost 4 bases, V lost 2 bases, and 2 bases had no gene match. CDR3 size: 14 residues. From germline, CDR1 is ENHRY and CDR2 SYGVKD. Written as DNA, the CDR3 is TGTGCCATCAGTGAGGCTAGCGGGAGTTACGAGCAGTACTTC. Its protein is CAISEASGSYEQYF.

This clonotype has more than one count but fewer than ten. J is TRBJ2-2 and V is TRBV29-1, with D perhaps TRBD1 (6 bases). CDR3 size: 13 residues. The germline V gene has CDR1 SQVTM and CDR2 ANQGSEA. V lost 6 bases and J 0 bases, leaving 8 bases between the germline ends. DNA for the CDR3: TGCAGCGTCGGACAGACGAACACCGGGGAGCTGTTTTTT. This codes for CSVGQTNTGELFF.